The rows below give T cell receptor beta chains drawn from one sample of a study of beta chain features in type 1 diabetes. Repertoires were generated with immunoSEQ multiplex PCR, while TCRdb's copy carries only in-frame clones and drops some. The table has roughly 240,000 clones, around 22% seen once. The sample consisted of naive CD4+ T cells from blood. Receptors were obtained from a woman between 25 and 40 years old with type 1 diabetes. Both conserved end residues are part of each CDR3. Fields, in order: J gene, clone size, V gene, D gene, CDR3 protein, CDR3 DNA. A D gene is named only where the DNA matches it firmly. Clone size is stated in some rows and not others, as once, few, many or a class when expanded.

>TRBJ2-1|few|TRBV9|TRBD2
CASHRGGSSYNEQFF
TGTGCCAGTCACCGGGGCGGGAGCTCCTACAATGAGCAGTTCTTC
>TRBJ1-3|few|TRBV30|.
CAWTEGRGLSGNTIYF
TGTGCCTGGACCGAGGGTCGGGGTTTGTCTGGAAACACCATATATTTT
>TRBJ1-4|few|TRBV29-1|.
CSVVRGGEKLFF
TGCAGCGTTGTCAGGGGTGGCGAAAAACTGTTTTTT
>TRBJ2-2|once|TRBV25-1|TRBD1
CASSDSRTGASGELFF
TGTGCCAGCAGTGATAGTAGGACAGGGGCGTCCGGGGAGCTGTTTTTT
>TRBJ1-2|.|TRBV5-4|.
CASSLAGRDGYTF
TGTGCCAGCAGCTTGGCGGGGAGGGATGGCTACACCTTC
>TRBJ2-1|.|TRBV7-3|TRBD2
CASSGTSGSRNEQFF
TGTGCCAGCAGCGGAACTAGCGGGAGCCGAAATGAGCAGTTCTTC
>TRBJ2-5|.|TRBV4-1|TRBD1
CASSQDGTVGETQYF
TGCGCCAGCAGCCAAGATGGGACAGTAGGTGAGACCCAGTACTTC
>TRBJ1-2|few|TRBV30|.
CAWKAGTNYGYTF
TGTGCCTGGAAGGCAGGTACTAACTATGGCTACACCTTC
>TRBJ2-7|.|TRBV11-2|.
CASTHYRDLSYEQYF
TGTGCCAGCACCCACTACCGGGACTTATCCTACGAGCAGTACTTC
>TRBJ2-1|few|TRBV29-1|TRBD2
CSVGGTSGIEFF
TGCAGCGTTGGGGGGACTAGCGGGATCGAGTTCTTC
>TRBJ2-2|.|TRBV9|TRBD1
CASSVGGQGSNTGELFF
TGTGCCAGCAGCGTAGGGGGACAGGGCTCGAACACCGGGGAGCTGTTTTTT
>TRBJ2-6|.|TRBV29-1|.
CSVVGTAGANVLTF
TGCAGCGTTGTGGGGACTGCTGGGGCCAACGTCCTGACTTTC
>TRBJ1-1|.|TRBV6-1|.
CASSVGARTEAFF
TGTGCCAGTTCGGTGGGGGCGAGAACTGAAGCTTTCTTT
>TRBJ2-1|few|TRBV2|TRBD2
CASRLLAGQYNEQFF
TGTGCCAGCAGGCTGCTAGCGGGACAATACAATGAGCAGTTCTTC
>TRBJ1-1|few|TRBV7-2|.
CASSPKDSLQGVFF
TGTGCCAGCAGCCCCAAAGACAGTCTCCAAGGGGTTTTCTTT
>TRBJ2-7|.|TRBV23-1|.
CASSQSRSSRPHHEQYF
TGCGCCAGCAGTCAATCGCGCTCGTCCAGGCCGCACCACGAGCAGTACTTC
>TRBJ2-3|.|TRBV11-3|.
CASSLDGNTDTQYF
TGTGCCAGCAGCTTAGACGGTAACACAGATACGCAGTATTTT
>TRBJ1-3|.|TRBV30|.
CAWSVQLISGNTIYF
TGTGCCTGGAGTGTACAGCTAATCTCTGGAAACACCATATATTTT
>TRBJ1-1|.|TRBV4-2|TRBD1
CASSQSGTGWNTEAFF
TGTGCCAGCAGCCAATCCGGGACAGGGTGGAACACTGAAGCTTTCTTT
>TRBJ1-2|few|TRBV4-2|TRBD1
CASSNDRGPYGYTF
TGTGCCAGCAGCAATGACAGGGGACCCTATGGCTACACCTTC
>TRBJ2-2|few|TRBV29-1|TRBD2
CSVPGLAGVNTGELFF
TGCAGCGTGCCGGGACTAGCGGGAGTAAACACCGGGGAGCTGTTTTTT
>TRBJ2-6|.|TRBV30|TRBD1
CAWGFPGQGRSGANVLTF
TGTGCCTGGGGCTTCCCGGGACAGGGGAGATCTGGGGCCAACGTCCTGACTTTC
>TRBJ2-2|.|TRBV28|TRBD2
CASSLSGRNTGELFF
TGTGCCAGCAGTTTAAGCGGGAGGAACACCGGGGAGCTGTTTTTT
>TRBJ2-2|few|TRBV5-1|.
CASSPRASANTGELFF
TGCGCCAGCAGCCCGCGTGCTAGCGCGAACACCGGGGAGCTGTTTTTT
>TRBJ2-3|.|TRBV15|TRBD1
CATSRGQGAGTDTQYF
TGTGCCACCAGCAGGGGACAGGGGGCAGGGACAGATACGCAGTATTTT
>TRBJ2-7|.|TRBV30|TRBD1
CAWNRGHEQYF
TGTGCCTGGAACAGGGGCCACGAGCAGTACTTC
>TRBJ2-2|few|TRBV7-3|TRBD2
CASRQNGLASGGELFF
TGTGCCAGCAGACAGAACGGACTAGCGTCTGGCGGGGAGCTGTTTTTT